This passage covers 24 T cell receptor beta chains from one sample sequenced in a study of T cells in Graves' hyperthyroidism and ophthalmopathy. The investigators amplified TCR beta CDR3 regions from RNA transcripts. First-round RT-PCR of the TCR CDR3 relied on the HTBI primer set. TCRdb recomputed calls from the multiplex PCR reads with MiXCR, one row per CDR3 protein. Among fewer than 450,000 distinct CDR3 sequences, about a sixth were seen once, and the ten largest hold around a third. Sequencing used blood. The receptors originated from a woman under 40 with Graves' hyperthyroidism that later progressed to Graves' ophthalmopathy.

The chain recombines TRBV11-2 with TRBJ1-2; D uncertain. Germline CDR1 and CDR2: SGHAT and FQNNGV. Trimming took off 2 bases at V and 4 bases at J, with 14 bases between the two ends. The CDR3 runs 15 residues. CDR3 DNA: TGTGCCAGCAGCTTAAGAGGAGCGAGGATCTATGGCTACACCTTC. Translation: CASSLRGARIYGYTF.

The chain carries TRBV19 and TRBJ2-1, with D perhaps matching TRBD2 (6 bases). CDR1 and CDR2 from the germline V gene are LNHDA and SQIVND (reference sequence). Trimming pared 2 bases from V and 7 bases from J, leaving 12 bases between. The CDR3 runs to 14 residues. CDR3: CASSITGTSNEQFF. In DNA form, the CDR3 reads TGTGCCAGTAGTATAACCGGGACTTCGAATGAGCAGTTCTTC.

A few counts support this clonotype. The rearrangement links TRBV20-1 to TRBJ2-3; 13 bases agree with TRBD2. Trimming removed 0 bases from V and 7 bases from J; junction bases left unmatched: 4. Germline assignment: CDR1 DFQATT and CDR2 SNEGSKA (reference sequence). The CDR3 spans 15 residues. This chain's CDR3 is CSARDRLAGGYTQYF. DNA for the CDR3: TGCAGTGCTAGAGATCGACTAGCGGGGGGCTATACGCAGTATTTT.

This clonotype was seen a handful of times. V is TRBV20-1 and J is TRBJ2-7; the D is unclear. Germline CDR1 reads DFQATT; CDR2 reads SNEGSKA (reference sequence). The CDR3 is 12 amino acids. Trimming pared 2 bases from V and 1 base from J, leaving 6 bases between. The DNA for the CDR3 is TGCAGTGCTAGACTCTTTTCCTACGAGCAGTACTTC. It is translated as CSARLFSYEQYF.

The rearrangement joins TRBV6-1 to TRBJ2-2; 7 bases fit TRBD2. This CDR3 comprises 14 residues. V gave up 5 bases and J gave up 2 bases; unmatched junction bases: 2. Germline CDR1 is MNHNS and CDR2 is SASEGT. The CDR3 loop is CASSRLANTGELFF. CDR3 sequence (DNA): TGTGCCAGCAGTCGACTAGCCAACACCGGGGAGCTGTTTTTT.

This clonotype has ten or more counts. V and J are TRBV19 and TRBJ1-4; possibly TRBD1 for D (5 bases). Germline V gene sequence: CDR1 LNHDA, CDR2 SQIVND (reference sequence). The V end was cut by 5 bases, the J end by 0 bases, with 13 bases between. CDR3 length equals 16 residues. The CDR3 bases are TGTGCCAGTAGTTGGCCGGGGGGACCAACTAATGAAAAACTGTTTTTT. It encodes CASSWPGGPTNEKLFF.

The chain has TRBV2 and TRBJ2-1, with 8 bases that match TRBD1. Per germline, CDR1 SNHLY and CDR2 FYNNEI. Trimming at V came to 11 bases and at J to 4 bases, leaving 7 bases not matched to a gene. There are 13 residues in the CDR3. The DNA for the CDR3 is TGTGCCGGGGGACAGGCCGCTTACAATGAGCAGTTCTTC. This gives the protein CAGGQAAYNEQFF.

A few counts support this clonotype. The chain combines TRBV10-2 with TRBJ2-3, with D unresolved. V was shortened by 6 bases and J by 10 bases, with 23 bases between the two germline ends. Looked up from germline, CDR1 is WSHSY and CDR2 is SAAADI. This CDR3 is built from 15 residues. The chain's CDR3 is CASRAGYKRRKAQYF. DNA for the CDR3: TGCGCCAGCAGGGCCGGGTATAAGCGACGGAAGGCGCAGTATTTT.

Ten or more counts support this clonotype. The CDR3 protein is CASSQDRFSGISSDTQYF. The CDR3 DNA follows: TGTGCCAGCAGCCAAGATCGGTTTAGCGGGATATCCTCAGATACGCAGTATTTT. The J gene is TRBJ2-3, the V gene TRBV3-1; the match to TRBD2 covers 8 bases. CDR3 length equals 18 residues. Germline values: CDR1 LGHDT, CDR2 YNNKEL (reference sequence). The V and J ends lost 0 bases and 4 bases, in that order; junction bases with no gene match: 12.

This clonotype has ten or more counts. V is TRBV2 and J is TRBJ1-1; no clear D. The germline V gene encodes CDR1 SNHLY and CDR2 FYNNEI. Trimming shortened V by 6 bases and J by 0 bases, and 11 bases separated the two germline ends. This CDR3 is 14 amino acids long. CDR3 bases: TGTGCCAGCAGACCACTGAAGATGAACACTGAAGCTTTCTTT. Amino acids: CASRPLKMNTEAFF.

The genes are TRBV28 and TRBJ1-1; unclear D gene. This CDR3 has 12 residues. Per germline, CDR1 MDHEN and CDR2 SYDVKM. V gave up 7 bases and J gave up 4 bases, with 10 bases separating them. The DNA for the CDR3 is TGTGCCAGCACCCGTTTTTTCACTGAAGCTTTCTTT. Amino acid sequence: CASTRFFTEAFF. Using reference TRBV28 and TRBJ1-1 for the parts outside the CDR3, the full variable domain is DVKVTQSSRYLVKRTGEKVFLECVQDMDHENMFWYRQDPGLGLRLIYFSYDVKMKEKGDIPEGYSVSREKKERFSLILESASTNQTSMYLCASTRFFTEAFFGQGTRLTVV.

This clonotype was seen a handful of times. This CDR3 reads CASSLQVNPEWTDTQYF. The CDR3 region has the DNA TGTGCCAGCAGCTTACAGGTGAACCCTGAGTGGACAGATACGCAGTATTTT. The chain combines TRBV7-2 with TRBJ2-3, with no clear D. Germline lookup yields CDR1 SGHTA and CDR2 FQGNSA. Trimming took off 2 bases at V and 3 bases at J, with 18 bases between the two ends. There are 17 residues in the CDR3.

This clonotype was counted between two and nine times. CDR3 DNA: TGTGCCAGCAGTTTAGGGACCGAGCCCTACAACTCTGGAAACACCATATATTTT. Amino acid sequence: CASSLGTEPYNSGNTIYF. The chain has TRBV28 and TRBJ1-3; tentatively, D is TRBD1 (5 bases). Germline V gene lookup returns CDR1 MDHEN and CDR2 SYDVKM. The CDR3 length is 18 residues. V was pared by 2 bases and J by 0 bases, with 17 bases between.

As to this clonotype: Mismatch with germline at one junction end may stem from a read error. The chain links TRBV5-1 to TRBJ2-2; 7 positions match TRBD1. The CDR3 consists of 14 residues. Germline CDR1 and CDR2: SGHRS and YFSETQ. This CDR3 is CTSSLYRGAGELFF. For the CDR3, the DNA is TGCACCAGCAGCTTGTACAGGGGTGCCGGGGAGCTGTTTTTT. Full variable domain (remainder filled in from reference TRBV5-1 and TRBJ2-2): KAGVTQTPRYLIKTRGQQVTLSCSPISGHRSVSWYQQTPGQGLQFLFEYFSETQRNKGNFPGRFSGRQFSNSRSEMNVSTLELGDSALYLCTSSLYRGAGELFFGEGSRLTVL.

The CDR3 nucleotides are TGCGCCAGCAGCCCCCGGGACACCTTGAACACTGAAGCTTTCTTT. Translation: CASSPRDTLNTEAFF. The rearrangement uses TRBV5-1 and TRBJ1-1, with TRBD1 as a possible D gene (6 bases). The CDR3 is 15 residues long. Germline V gene data show CDR1 as SGHRS and CDR2 as YFSETQ. The V end was cut by 4 bases, the J end by 0 bases, with 13 bases between.

Many counts were recorded for this clonotype. The chain uses TRBV6-1 and TRBJ2-4; a possible D gene is TRBD2 (6 bases). This CDR3 is built from 17 residues. Germline V gene lookup returns CDR1 MNHNS and CDR2 SASEGT. V shed 5 bases and J shed 0 bases, with 17 bases lying between them. CDR3 protein: CASSYLSSAIAKNIQYF. The CDR3 bases are TGTGCCAGCAGTTACCTGTCTAGCGCGATAGCCAAAAACATTCAGTACTTC.

In its sample, this clonotype was seen many times. The V call is TRBV5-4, the J call TRBJ2-7; 9 nucleotides agree with TRBD1. From germline, CDR1 is SGHNT and CDR2 YYREEE (reference sequence). This CDR3 region has 14 residues. V was pared by 4 bases and J by 5 bases, with 7 bases of the junction left unmatched. The CDR3 DNA follows: TGTGCCAGCAGCGAGAAACAGGGGGCCCACGAGCAGTACTTC. It translates to CASSEKQGAHEQYF.

This clonotype was detected only once. The gene calls are TRBV24-1 and TRBJ2-7, with D perhaps matching TRBD1 (6 bases). The CDR3 sequence is 14 residues long. Trimming shortened V by 3 bases and J by 7 bases, and 15 bases separated the two germline ends. The germline gives CDR1 KGHDR, CDR2 SFDVKD. This CDR3 is CATSDRQATGEQYF. In DNA, the CDR3 is TGTGCCACCAGTGATCGACAGGCGACGGGGGAGCAGTACTTC.

This clonotype came up many times. This chain links TRBV27 with TRBJ1-1, with D possibly being TRBD1 (5 bases). The CDR3 has 13 residues. Germline CDR1 and CDR2: MNHEY and SMNVEV (reference sequence). V gave up 6 bases and J gave up 1 base, with 9 bases separating them. As DNA, the CDR3 is TGTGCCAGCAGCGGGACGGCGAACACTGAAGCTTTCTTT. Its translation: CASSGTANTEAFF.

This rearrangement joins TRBV30 to TRBJ1-1, with 9 bases aligning to TRBD1. The germline CDR1 and CDR2 sequences are GTSNPN and SVGIG (reference sequence). This CDR3 region has 16 residues. After removal of 3 bases from V and 1 base from J, the junction contained 9 bases not matched to a gene. The CDR3 here is CAWRKLPGQGNTEAFF. The CDR3 DNA follows: TGTGCCTGGAGAAAACTACCGGGACAGGGGAACACTGAAGCTTTCTTT.

This clonotype was seen repeatedly, ten times or more. This chain joins TRBV11-2 and TRBJ2-3; possibly TRBD1 or TRBD2 for D (5 bases each). The CDR3 has 17 amino acids. V was clipped by 1 base and J by 2 bases, with 16 bases between them. From germline, CDR1 is SGHAT and CDR2 FQNNGV. Here the CDR3 reads CASSLGGAPTYTDTQYF. The CDR3 DNA follows: TGTGCCAGCAGCTTAGGAGGGGCTCCGACGTACACAGATACGCAGTATTTT.

This chain connects TRBV30 to TRBJ1-5, with D possibly TRBD1 on 5 matching bases. The CDR3 is made up of 15 amino acids. Germline values: CDR1 GTSNPN, CDR2 SVGIG (reference sequence). Trimming removed 1 base at V and 2 bases at J, with 12 bases between. CDR3 in DNA: TGTGCCTGGAGTGGACTAGGGGAGGGCAATCAGCCCCAGCATTTT. Translated: CAWSGLGEGNQPQHF.

Ten or more counts support this clonotype. The rearrangement joins TRBV28 to TRBJ2-5; weak D call: TRBD1 (6 bases). The germline V gene encodes CDR1 MDHEN and CDR2 SYDVKM. This CDR3 region has 17 residues. The V end lost 7 bases, the J end lost 5 bases, and 26 bases lay between the germline ends. CDR3 DNA sequence: TGTGCCAGCATTAATCCAAGGGTCAGGGGCGCGGCGGAGACCCAGTACTTC. Protein product: CASINPRVRGAAETQYF.

The V gene is TRBV12-3 or TRBV12-4, the J gene TRBJ1-4, with D tentatively TRBD1 (6 bases). Trimming took 5 bases from V and 7 from J, leaving 20 bases between them. The CDR3 loop spans 16 amino acids. CDR3 DNA: TGTGCCAGCAGTCCTAGTAGGTGGACAGTAGCTGAAAAACTGTTTTTT. Protein sequence: CASSPSRWTVAEKLFF.